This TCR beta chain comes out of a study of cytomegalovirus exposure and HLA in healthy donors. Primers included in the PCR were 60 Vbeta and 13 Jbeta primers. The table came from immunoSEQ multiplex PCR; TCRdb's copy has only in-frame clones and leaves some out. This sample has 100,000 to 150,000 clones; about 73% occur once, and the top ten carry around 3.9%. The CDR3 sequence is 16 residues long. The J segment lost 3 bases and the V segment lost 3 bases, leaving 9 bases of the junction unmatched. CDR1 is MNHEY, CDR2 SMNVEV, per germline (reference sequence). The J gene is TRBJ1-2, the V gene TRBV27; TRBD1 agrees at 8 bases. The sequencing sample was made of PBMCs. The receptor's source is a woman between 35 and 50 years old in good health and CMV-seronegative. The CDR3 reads CASSLVWTGRDYGYTF. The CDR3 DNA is TGTGCCAGCAGTTTGGTTTGGACAGGGAGGGACTATGGCTACACCTTC.